One and the same sample provided the 26 T cell receptor beta chains below, sequenced in a study of blood T cell repertoires in COVID-19. Sequencing was performed with immunoSEQ multiplex PCR; in TCRdb, only in-frame clones are kept and a portion is missing. The sample includes 78,000 or so clones, about 83% of them seen just once. Source material: peripheral blood. These TCRs come from a woman aged 55-75 years with acute or convalescent COVID-19.

V is TRBV7-6 and J is TRBJ2-7; possible D gene TRBD1, 6 bases. This CDR3 comprises 13 residues. Per the germline V gene, CDR1 is SGHVS and CDR2 is FNYEAQ. V lost 3 bases to trimming and J lost 2 bases, with 8 bases between them. CDR3: CASSLDRPYEQYF. The CDR3 nucleotides read TGTGCCAGCAGCTTGGACAGACCCTACGAGCAGTACTTC.

The rearrangement joins TRBV19 to TRBJ1-2; possibly TRBD1 for D (5 bases). CDR3 length: 13 residues. Trimming left V 6 bases short and J 8 bases short, with 16 bases between. Germline V CDR1 and CDR2: LNHDA, SQIVND (reference sequence). CDR3 bases: TGTGCCAGTAGCTCCGGGGGGTATGGCGGCTACACCTTC. Amino acid sequence: CASSSGGYGGYTF.

This clone was seen a single time. CDR3 loop: CASSLSDSSPLHF. CDR3 nucleotides: TGCGCCAGCAGCTTGTCGGACAGCTCACCCCTCCACTTT. This sequence joins TRBV5-1 and TRBJ1-6; maybe TRBD1 (6 bases). Trimming took off 1 base at V and 10 bases at J, with 9 bases between the two ends. This CDR3 region has 13 residues. Germline loops: CDR1 SGHRS, CDR2 YFSETQ.

In its sample, this clone was seen a few times. The chain combines TRBV12-3 or TRBV12-4 with TRBJ2-1; possible D gene TRBD2, 6 bases. The CDR3 runs to 13 residues. Trimming shortened V by 4 bases and J by 10 bases, and 14 bases separated the two germline ends. The CDR3 DNA reads TGTGCCAGCAGTTCATCCACTAGCAAGGAGCAGTTCTTC. This codes for CASSSSTSKEQFF.

The V and J genes are TRBV5-1 and TRBJ1-1; D gene unclear. The CDR3 has 15 amino acids. Germline V gene data show CDR1 as SGHRS and CDR2 as YFSETQ. The V end was cut by 2 bases, the J end by 0 bases, with 11 bases between. The CDR3: CASSFGISMNTEAFF. As DNA, the CDR3 is TGCGCCAGCAGCTTCGGGATTTCCATGAACACTGAAGCTTTCTTT.

V and J are TRBV25-1 and TRBJ2-5; D gene ambiguous. Germline loops: CDR1 MGHDK, CDR2 SYGVNS. The CDR3 consists of 13 residues. The germline V and J ends were trimmed by 2 bases and 2 bases, with 6 bases remaining between them. CDR3 region: CASSERRQETQYF. DNA for the CDR3: TGTGCCAGCAGTGAAAGGCGGCAAGAGACCCAGTACTTC.

CDR3: CASSQGGLEVDEQFF. CDR3 nucleotide sequence: TGTGCCAGCAGCCAAGGGGGACTAGAAGTCGATGAGCAGTTCTTC. V and J are TRBV3-1 (or the pseudogene TRBV3-2) and TRBJ2-1, with 8 bases matching TRBD2. The germline CDR1 and CDR2 sequences are LGHDT and YNNKEL (reference sequence). This CDR3 is 15 amino acids long. Trimming at V came to 1 base and at J to 8 bases, leaving 7 bases not matched to a gene.

This chain connects TRBV6-5 to TRBJ1-4, with unresolved D. V was clipped by 9 bases and J by 6 bases, with 5 bases between them. The CDR3 consists of 10 residues. Germline assignment: CDR1 MNHEY and CDR2 SVGAGI. The CDR3: CASLYEKLFF. CDR3 in DNA: TGTGCCAGTCTGTATGAAAAACTGTTTTTT.

The rearrangement joins TRBV7-9 to TRBJ2-1; 8 bases line up with TRBD2. CDR1 and CDR2 from the germline V gene are SEHNR and FQNEAQ (reference sequence). The CDR3 has 16 amino acids. V trimming: 2 bases; J trimming: 0 bases; junction bases outside the gene matches: 3. The CDR3 bases are TGTGCCAGCAGCTTAAATAGCGGGGCCTCCTACAATGAGCAGTTCTTC. Translating gives CASSLNSGASYNEQFF.

This rearrangement joins TRBV5-4 to TRBJ1-1; 12 bases line up with TRBD1. Unmatched junction bases numbered 1, after V lost 4 bases and J lost 3 bases. The germline gives CDR1 SGHNT, CDR2 YYREEE (reference sequence). This CDR3 has 14 amino acids. This chain's CDR3 is CASSRDRGHTEAFF. The CDR3 bases are TGTGCCAGCAGCCGGGACAGGGGGCACACTGAAGCTTTCTTT.

This clone was seen only a few times. The chain combines TRBV6-1 with TRBJ1-1; D unresolved. The CDR3 has 13 residues. Germline-derived CDR1 and CDR2 are MNHNS and SASEGT. Trimming took 3 bases from V and 4 from J, leaving 9 bases between them. Here the CDR3 reads CASSERGSTEAFF. CDR3 DNA: TGTGCCAGCAGTGAGAGAGGGAGCACTGAAGCTTTCTTT.

V is TRBV2 and J is TRBJ1-3; 7 bases agree with TRBD1. The CDR3 is made up of 14 amino acids. Looked up from germline, CDR1 is SNHLY and CDR2 is FYNNEI. Trimming at V came to 6 bases and at J to 0 bases, leaving 2 bases not matched to a gene. Written as DNA, the CDR3 is TGTGCCAGCAGGGGGACAGCCTCTGGAAACACCATATATTTT. This sequence encodes CASRGTASGNTIYF.

The chain is built from TRBV27 and TRBJ1-2, with D possibly being TRBD1 (5 bases). Between the trimmed V and J ends, which lost 0 bases and 6 bases, there was a span of 11 bases. This CDR3 spans 14 amino acids. CDR1 is MNHEY, CDR2 SMNVEV, per germline (reference sequence). The CDR3 nucleotides read TGTGCCAGCAGTTTATCGGGGGGGGTGAATGGCTACACCTTC. It codes for CASSLSGGVNGYTF.

V usage is TRBV6-5 and J usage is TRBJ2-1; 10 nucleotides align to TRBD2. The CDR3 sequence is 16 residues long. Germline trimming cut 4 bases from V and 5 bases from J; bases unmatched to any gene: 8. Germline V gene data show CDR1 as MNHEY and CDR2 as SVGAGI. CDR3 bases: TGTGCCAGCAGTTCTATGCGCAGCGGGGGGGACAATGAGCAGTTCTTC. Protein: CASSSMRSGGDNEQFF.

The chain joins TRBV19 to TRBJ1-5; D is unresolved. Trimming left V 5 bases short and J 2 bases short, with 10 bases between. Per germline, CDR1 LNHDA and CDR2 SQIVND (reference sequence). The CDR3 contains 14 residues. CDR3 protein: CASSLKAGNQPQHF. CDR3 bases: TGTGCCAGTAGTCTGAAGGCGGGCAATCAGCCCCAGCATTTT.

This clone occurred once. The rearrangement uses TRBV5-5 and TRBJ1-5; TRBD1 aligns across 7 bases. The trim removed 2 bases at V and 4 bases at J, leaving 3 bases unmatched. CDR1 and CDR2 from the germline V gene are SGHKS and YYEKEE (reference sequence). The CDR3 has 14 residues. The CDR3 protein is CASSFGTVNQPQHF. CDR3 coding DNA: TGTGCCAGCAGCTTCGGGACAGTAAATCAGCCCCAGCATTTT.

The CDR3 loop reads CASRFGQASNYGYTF. CDR3 nucleotides: TGTGCCAGCAGATTCGGACAGGCGAGTAACTATGGCTACACCTTC. The J gene is TRBJ1-2, the V gene TRBV6-1, with 7 bases identical to TRBD1. J gave up 1 base and V 6 bases, and 8 bases lay outside the gene matches. Germline V gene sequence: CDR1 MNHNS, CDR2 SASEGT. This CDR3 spans 15 amino acids.

The chain employs TRBV5-4 and TRBJ2-2; TRBD1 agrees at 7 bases. Germline V lookup: CDR1 SGHNT, CDR2 YYREEE (reference sequence). Trimming cost V 3 bases and J 1 base; bases outside gene matches: 3. The CDR3 covers 15 residues. In nucleotides, the CDR3 is TGTGCCAGCAGCTCGGCAGGGGGGAACACCGGGGAGCTGTTTTTT. Protein sequence: CASSSAGGNTGELFF.

CDR3 DNA sequence: TGTGCCAGCAGCTTAGAGAAGGGGCTGCATGGCTACACCTTC. This encodes CASSLEKGLHGYTF. The V and J genes are TRBV7-9 and TRBJ1-2; D perhaps matches TRBD1 (5 bases). The CDR3 loop spans 14 amino acids. From germline, CDR1 is SEHNR and CDR2 FQNEAQ (reference sequence). V was clipped by 1 base and J by 6 bases, with 12 bases between them.

The gene calls are TRBV11-3 and TRBJ2-7; possibly TRBD1 for D (5 bases). The V end was cut by 5 bases, the J end by 1 base, with 9 bases between. The germline CDR1 and CDR2 sequences are SGHNT and YENEEA. The CDR3 extends over 13 amino acids. The CDR3 bases are TGTGCCAGCAGCCTTGACAGATCCTACGAGCAGTACTTC. This codes for CASSLDRSYEQYF. Supplemented by reference TRBV11-3 and TRBJ2-7, the full variable domain reads EAGVVQSPRYKIIEKKQPVAFWCNPISGHNTLYWYLQNLGQGPELLIRYENEEAVDDSQLPKDRFSAERLKGVDSTLKIQPAELGDSAVYLCASSLDRSYEQYFGPGTRLTVT.

This chain links TRBV7-7 with TRBJ2-1; 9 nucleotides agree with TRBD2. Germline CDR1 and CDR2: SSHAT and FNYEAQ (reference sequence). The trim removed 5 bases at V and 4 bases at J, leaving 6 bases unmatched. The CDR3 is made up of 15 amino acids. The CDR3 DNA follows: TGTGCCAGCAGCCTGGGTAGCGGGGGTTACAATGAGCAGTTCTTC. It yields the protein CASSLGSGGYNEQFF.

This sequence joins TRBV18 and TRBJ1-4; perhaps TRBD1 as D (5 bases). This CDR3 region has 15 residues. The germline V and J ends were trimmed by 0 bases and 1 base, with 6 bases remaining between them. CDR1 is KGHSH, CDR2 LQKENI, per germline. The CDR3: CASSPPQGTNEKLFF. The CDR3 DNA sequence: TGTGCCAGCTCACCACCCCAGGGAACTAATGAAAAACTGTTTTTT.

This chain connects TRBV19 to TRBJ1-2; 11 positions agree with TRBD1. Germline values: CDR1 LNHDA, CDR2 SQIVND (reference sequence). V lost 6 bases, J lost 6 bases, and 9 bases stayed unmatched. The CDR3 is 15 residues long. CDR3 protein: CASRGDGQGAHGYTF. CDR3 coding DNA: TGTGCCAGTAGGGGTGACGGACAGGGGGCGCATGGCTACACCTTC.

This clone came up a few times. The rearrangement uses TRBV9 and TRBJ1-2, with TRBD1 matching 7 bases. The CDR3 length is 15 residues. Germline-derived CDR1 and CDR2 are SGDLS and YYNGEE. The V gene end was trimmed by 3 bases and the J gene end by 5 bases; junction bases not matched to a gene: 10. Written as DNA, the CDR3 is TGTGCCAGCAGCGCGAGGATGGGACAGATGTATGGCTACACCTTC. Its translation is CASSARMGQMYGYTF.

The CDR3, as DNA: TGTGCCAGCAGCGGGGGGTGGGTCGAGCAGTACTTC. Translated, it gives CASSGGWVEQYF. The chain recombines TRBV5-6 with TRBJ2-7; D may be TRBD2 (6 bases). This CDR3 has 12 residues. Germline V gene sequence: CDR1 SGHDT, CDR2 YYEEEE. Trimming stripped 4 bases from V and 6 bases from J, with 11 bases between.

The chain employs TRBV6-1 and TRBJ1-2, with D tentatively TRBD1 (6 bases). The CDR3 is made up of 17 amino acids. Germline lookup yields CDR1 MNHNS and CDR2 SASEGT. Trimming removed 2 bases at V and 1 base at J, with 17 bases between. The CDR3 sequence: CASSESGTRFNNYGYTF. CDR3 coding DNA: TGTGCCAGCAGTGAATCCGGGACAAGATTCAATAACTATGGCTACACCTTC.